This TCR beta chain was sequenced during a study of CD8+ T cells in alopecia areata. In the case of this clone: Antigen unknown.

The treatment here: oral pan-JAK inhibitor, 5-10 mg twice daily. Investigators isolated RNA and reverse transcribed it into cDNA to act as the sequencing template. TCRdb keeps only in-frame clones here, not all; method: immunoSEQ multiplex PCR. The data hold under 200,000 clones, with approximately 60% observed a single time. This CDR3 has 14 amino acids. CDR1 and CDR2 from the germline V gene are SQVTM and ANQGSEA. V was shortened by 6 bases and J by 4 bases, with 18 bases between the two germline ends. Whole-study results and caveats: Patients shared TCRs less clearly than mice did, possibly for HLA-related reasons. Tofacitinib produced a significant decrease in scalp clonality and in expanded CD8+ clones among the top 100.

The V call is TRBV29-1, the J call TRBJ1-2; no firm D call. The sequences come from CD4+ T cells sorted from blood, collected at week 24, from a patient treated with tofacitinib. This TCR came from a human donor with alopecia areata. CDR3 amino acids: CSVPGGSLSYGYTF. DNA for the CDR3: TGCAGCGTCCCTGGTGGCAGTCTCTCCTATGGCTACACCTTC.